This TCR beta chain was found in a study of T-cell reconstitution after alpha-beta-depleted transplantation in children. Points from the study as a whole: Among T cells one year after transplant, newly produced cells accounted for most counts and diversity. By about two months after transplant, alpha-beta T cells reportedly arose from several hundred graft clones that had expanded.

Many counts were recorded for this clonotype. Its antigen is not identified. The CDR3 extends over 13 amino acids. V was clipped by 4 bases and J by 5 bases, with 9 bases between them. Unique molecular identifiers featured in how the TCRbeta library was prepared. Via MiXCR, TCRdb re-called the PCR reads, giving one row per CDR3 protein. The sample contains over 25,000 distinct CDR3 sequences, over 15% of which appear only once. V is TRBV12-3 or TRBV12-4 and J is TRBJ2-1, with D possibly being TRBD2 (6 bases). The sample was PBMCs, mostly from graft donor cells, taken 60 days after TCRalphabeta/CD19-depleted stem cell transplant. This TCR was recovered from a male patient between 2 and 15 years old who had a stem cell transplant for acute lymphoblastic leukemia, so the T cells may come from the graft donor. CDR3 protein: CASSWDSNNEQFF. The CDR3 DNA is TGTGCCAGCAGTTGGGACTCAAACAATGAGCAGTTCTTC.